Given below is one T cell receptor (beta chain) in context. The data derive from a study of blood T cell repertoires in COVID-19. Study overall: The United States, Italy and Spain provided the acute and convalescent COVID-19 samples. PBMCs, B-cell-depleted T cells, or T cells were the source of the cDNA or gDNA that made up the material.

In the study's own analysis: Estimated nucleated cell counts came from reference gene primer amplification. Assay: immunoSEQ multiplex PCR; the TCRdb copy retains only in-frame clones and omits some. V, J and clone size are taken as reported in that table, and D and trimming were inferred from the DNA itself. The sample yields 360,000 or so clones, nearly 90% seen once. Trimming took 4 bases from V and 7 from J, leaving 32 bases between them. This CDR3 is built from 19 residues. Germline assignment: CDR1 LGHDT and CDR2 YNNKEL (reference sequence). Specimen: peripheral blood. The V and J genes are TRBV3-1 (or the pseudogene TRBV3-2) and TRBJ2-7; maybe TRBD1 (7 bases). The clonotype comes from a man younger than 35 with active or convalescent COVID-19. Written as DNA, the CDR3 is TGTGCCAGCAGCCCACAGGGTGAGGGGGCTAGCGCACTTTCTCGGGAGCAGTACTTC. Translating it yields CASSPQGEGASALSREQYF.